These 29 T cell receptor beta chains share one sample of origin, sequenced in a study of blood T cell repertoires in COVID-19. TCRdb's table, derived via immunoSEQ multiplex PCR, lists solely in-frame clones and lacks some. In the table there are about 220,000 clones, around four fifths of which are singletons. Sequencing was done on a sample of peripheral blood. These receptors all stem from a woman between 35 and 50 years old with active or convalescent COVID-19.

This chain joins TRBV5-1 and TRBJ2-7, with 8 nucleotides matching TRBD1. J was trimmed by 6 bases and V by 4 bases; bases with no gene match: 9. Germline-derived CDR1 and CDR2 are SGHRS and YFSETQ. The CDR3 totals 14 residues. CDR3 sequence reads: CASSPGQGGSEQYF. The DNA of the CDR3 is TGCGCCAGCAGCCCAGGACAGGGAGGTAGCGAGCAGTACTTC.

J is TRBJ2-5 and V is TRBV7-6; D gene ambiguous. V was pared by 1 base and J by 6 bases, with 9 bases between. CDR3 length: 13 amino acids. Germline loops: CDR1 SGHVS, CDR2 FNYEAQ. CDR3 sequence: CASSLDELQTQYF. The DNA for the CDR3 is TGTGCCAGCAGCTTAGACGAGTTACAGACCCAGTACTTC. The variable domain in full, with the rest retrieved from reference TRBV7-6 and TRBJ2-5, is GAGVSQSPRYKVTKRGQDVALRCDPISGHVSLYWYRQALGQGPEFLTYFNYEAQQDKSGLPNDRFSAERPEGSISTLTIQRTEQRDSAMYRCASSLDELQTQYFGPGTRLLVL.

This clone appeared a single time. The gene calls are TRBV5-1 and TRBJ2-2; 8 nucleotides match TRBD1. The J segment lost 1 base and the V segment lost 9 bases, leaving 14 bases of the junction unmatched. The CDR3 is 17 amino acids. Germline CDR1 reads SGHRS; CDR2 reads YFSETQ. CDR3 sequence: CATGGQGANLNTGELFF. In DNA, the CDR3 is TGCGCCACAGGAGGACAGGGCGCAAACCTGAACACCGGGGAGCTGTTTTTT.

This chain links TRBV11-3 with TRBJ1-2; D might be TRBD1 (5 bases). The CDR3 spans 15 residues. The ends were cut back, 1 base at V and 8 bases at J, with 17 bases in the middle. The V gene's germline CDR1 is SGHNT and CDR2 YENEEA. Here the CDR3 reads CASSLGQLGTMGYTF. The CDR3 DNA is TGTGCCAGCAGCTTAGGACAGCTGGGAACTATGGGCTACACCTTC.

The chain uses TRBV29-1 and TRBJ2-7; 8 nucleotides agree with TRBD1. The germline CDR1 and CDR2 sequences are SQVTM and ANQGSEA. The CDR3 spans 13 residues. V gave up 6 bases and J gave up 3 bases; unmatched junction bases: 7. The chain's CDR3 is CSVSTGARYEQYF. In DNA form, the CDR3 reads TGCAGCGTATCGACAGGGGCGCGCTACGAGCAGTACTTC.

The J gene is TRBJ2-3, the V gene TRBV19; D perhaps matches TRBD2 (6 bases). The CDR3 contains 15 residues. V was shortened by 5 bases and J by 2 bases, with 14 bases between the two germline ends. In germline, CDR1 is LNHDA, CDR2 SQIVND (reference sequence). The CDR3 DNA reads TGTGCCAGTAGTGCAGGACTAACTAACACAGATACGCAGTATTTT. Encoded protein: CASSAGLTNTDTQYF.

V is TRBV4-2 and J is TRBJ2-1; TRBD2 matches 7 bases. The J segment lost 7 bases and the V segment lost 0 bases, leaving 9 bases of the junction unmatched. Looked up from germline, CDR1 is LGHNA and CDR2 is YNFKEQ. The CDR3 sequence is 16 residues long. CDR3 sequence (DNA): TGTGCCAGCAGCCAAGAATGGGGGACTACTGTGAATGAGCAGTTCTTC. It is translated as CASSQEWGTTVNEQFF.

J is TRBJ2-3 and V is TRBV7-2; TRBD2 matches at 7 bases. Germline CDR1 is SGHTA and CDR2 is FQGNSA. The CDR3 loop spans 15 amino acids. After removal of 4 bases from V and 1 base from J, the junction contained 5 bases not matched to a gene. As DNA, the CDR3 is TGTGCCAGCAGCTCCAGACTAGCTGGCACAGATACGCAGTATTTT. It encodes CASSSRLAGTDTQYF.

The chain carries TRBV9 and TRBJ2-1; 11 bases map to TRBD2. V shed 1 base, J shed 10 bases, and the junction held 1 base outside the gene matches. CDR3 length equals 13 residues. In germline, CDR1 is SGDLS, CDR2 YYNGEE. The CDR3, as DNA: TGTGCCAGCAGCGTAAGGACTAGCGGGGAGCAGTTCTTC. Translation gives CASSVRTSGEQFF.

This clone came up once. This sequence joins TRBV30 and TRBJ1-4; possible D gene TRBD1, 5 bases. The CDR3 runs 13 residues. Germline-derived CDR1 and CDR2 are GTSNPN and SVGIG (reference sequence). Trimming pared 2 bases from V and 8 bases from J, leaving 12 bases between. DNA for the CDR3: TGTGCCTGGAGTACTCAGGGTGTAGAAAAACTGTTTTTT. Protein: CAWSTQGVEKLFF.

This clone occurred once. This chain links TRBV5-1 with TRBJ1-3; TRBD1 is a possible D gene (6 bases). This CDR3 region has 14 residues. From germline, CDR1 is SGHRS and CDR2 YFSETQ. The V end was cut by 4 bases, the J end by 3 bases, with 11 bases between. The CDR3 region is CASSTQGSGNTIYF. The CDR3 DNA reads as TGCGCCAGCAGCACACAGGGAAGTGGAAACACCATATATTTT.

This chain connects TRBV2 to TRBJ1-1; D is perhaps TRBD1 (5 bases). V was pared by 4 bases and J by 8 bases, with 14 bases between. CDR1 is SNHLY, CDR2 FYNNEI, per germline. The CDR3 covers 13 residues. In nucleotides, the CDR3 is TGTGCCAGCAGTGTAATATCGGAGGGGGAAGCTTTCTTT. Translation: CASSVISEGEAFF.

The chain is built from TRBV9 and TRBJ2-3, with 8 bases identical to TRBD2. V was pared by 2 bases and J by 2 bases, with 4 bases of the junction left unmatched. Germline V CDR1 and CDR2: SGDLS, YYNGEE. The CDR3 has 15 amino acids. This chain's CDR3 is CASSVSGEATDTQYF. In nucleotides, the CDR3 is TGTGCCAGCAGCGTTAGCGGGGAGGCCACAGATACGCAGTATTTT.

This chain connects TRBV14 to TRBJ2-5, with 7 positions matching TRBD1. This CDR3 comprises 16 residues. Germline CDR1 SGHDN, CDR2 FVKESK. V shed 0 bases, J shed 1 base, and the junction held 5 bases outside the gene matches. CDR3 region: CASSQDKGGLQETQYF. As DNA, the CDR3 is TGTGCCAGCAGCCAAGATAAAGGGGGCCTCCAAGAGACCCAGTACTTC.

The chain uses TRBV11-3 and TRBJ2-1, with a possible D match to TRBD1 (5 bases). The CDR3 sequence is 14 residues long. Germline CDR1 SGHNT, CDR2 YENEEA. The V gene lost 2 bases and the J gene lost 6 bases, with 11 bases spanning the gap. The CDR3 sequence is CASSLHDRANEQFF. The CDR3 DNA reads as TGTGCCAGCAGCTTACACGACAGAGCCAATGAGCAGTTCTTC. Variable domain in full (rest from reference TRBV11-3 and TRBJ2-1): EAGVVQSPRYKIIEKKQPVAFWCNPISGHNTLYWYLQNLGQGPELLIRYENEEAVDDSQLPKDRFSAERLKGVDSTLKIQPAELGDSAVYLCASSLHDRANEQFFGPGTRLTVL.

The chain employs TRBV6-1 and TRBJ2-2; 9 nucleotides align to TRBD2. J lost 3 bases, V lost 4 bases, and 6 bases had no gene match. This CDR3 contains 16 residues. Germline CDR1 MNHNS, CDR2 SASEGT. CDR3 amino acids: CASSALAGVDTGELFF. The CDR3 coding sequence is TGTGCCAGCAGTGCCTTAGCGGGGGTCGACACCGGGGAGCTGTTTTTT.

This chain joins TRBV5-1 and TRBJ1-1; D might be TRBD1 (6 bases). CDR1 SGHRS and CDR2 YFSETQ come from the germline V gene. This CDR3 has 14 residues. The ends were cut back, 3 bases at V and 7 bases at J, with 16 bases in the middle. This CDR3 is CASSSGTRGSEAFF. The CDR3 DNA is TGCGCCAGCAGCTCGGGGACCAGGGGCAGTGAAGCTTTCTTT.

This chain links TRBV9 with TRBJ1-6; 11 bases map to TRBD1. The length of the CDR3 is 18 residues. CDR1 is SGDLS, CDR2 YYNGEE, per germline. V lost 3 bases to trimming and J lost 3 bases; unmatched junction nucleotides: 8. The CDR3 DNA is TGTGCCAGCAGCGCCCGAGGGACAGGGGGTCGCTATAATTCACCCCTCCACTTT. Its translation: CASSARGTGGRYNSPLHF.

The chain recombines TRBV6-5 with TRBJ1-2; D is perhaps TRBD1 (6 bases). V was trimmed by 8 bases and J by 3 bases, leaving 19 bases between them. This CDR3 spans 15 amino acids. The germline gives CDR1 MNHEY, CDR2 SVGAGI. The CDR3 DNA reads TGTGCCAGCCGATCAACGGGACATCTGGACTATGGCTACACCTTC. It encodes CASRSTGHLDYGYTF.

This chain links TRBV29-1 with TRBJ2-3; the match to TRBD1 covers 10 bases. The trim removed 7 bases at V and 3 bases at J, leaving 4 bases unmatched. The CDR3 is 13 residues long. Germline CDR1 and CDR2: SQVTM and ANQGSEA. The CDR3 protein is CSGDRGGTDTQYF. In DNA form, the CDR3 reads TGCAGCGGGGACAGGGGTGGGACAGATACGCAGTATTTT.

Only one count was recorded for this clone. The rearrangement uses TRBV30 and TRBJ1-4; 7 nucleotides line up with TRBD1. V trimming: 2 bases; J trimming: 7 bases; junction bases outside the gene matches: 10. Germline CDR1 and CDR2: GTSNPN and SVGIG (reference sequence). This CDR3 comprises 15 residues. CDR3 region: CAWSPRQGGIEKLFF. The CDR3 nucleotides are TGTGCCTGGAGTCCTCGACAGGGAGGAATTGAAAAACTGTTTTTT.

In its sample, this clone was seen many times. V gene TRBV11-1 combines with J gene TRBJ2-7; TRBD2 aligns across 9 bases. This CDR3 region has 15 residues. V lost 5 bases to trimming and J lost 0 bases; unmatched junction nucleotides: 5. Germline V gene lookup returns CDR1 SGHAT and CDR2 FQDESV (reference sequence). The CDR3 bases are TGTGCCAGCAGCCACGCGGGGGGGAGCTCCTACGAGCAGTACTTC. Translated: CASSHAGGSSYEQYF.

The genes are TRBV3-1 (or the pseudogene TRBV3-2) and TRBJ1-1; D not resolved. V was trimmed by 0 bases and J by 5 bases, leaving 13 bases between them. The V gene's germline CDR1 is LGHDT and CDR2 YNNKEL (reference sequence). The CDR3 totals 15 residues. The CDR3 nucleotides are TGTGCCAGCAGCCAAGATAATCTGGCGGGGACTGAAGCTTTCTTT. This sequence encodes CASSQDNLAGTEAFF.

This clone has just one count. The chain employs TRBV6-1 and TRBJ1-1, with D tentatively TRBD1 (5 bases). V lost 4 bases and J lost 1, with 16 bases in between. In germline, CDR1 is MNHNS, CDR2 SASEGT. This CDR3 comprises 16 residues. The CDR3 loop reads CASSGGGKVKNTEAFF. In DNA form, the CDR3 reads TGTGCCAGCAGTGGGGGGGGAAAGGTAAAGAACACTGAAGCTTTCTTT.

CDR3 bases: TGTGCCAGCAGTCGTGAGGGGGACTATGGCTACACCTTC. Protein: CASSREGDYGYTF. V and J are TRBV6-5 and TRBJ1-2; maybe TRBD1 (6 bases). Germline V gives CDR1 MNHEY, CDR2 SVGAGI. CDR3 length: 13 amino acids. V lost 5 bases and J lost 3, with 10 bases in between.

The chain is built from TRBV6-5 and TRBJ2-4; D may be TRBD1 (5 bases). Germline V lookup: CDR1 MNHEY, CDR2 SVGAGI. With 6 bases removed from V and 0 bases from J, the gap between germline ends came to 9 bases. The CDR3 extends over 14 amino acids. CDR3: CASSDSLAKNIQYF. The CDR3 nucleotides read TGTGCCAGCAGCGACAGTTTAGCCAAAAACATTCAGTACTTC.

The chain links TRBV7-9 to TRBJ1-1; no clear D gene. Trimming stripped 6 bases from V and 4 bases from J, with 21 bases between. In germline, CDR1 is SEHNR, CDR2 FQNEAQ (reference sequence). The CDR3 is 16 amino acids. CDR3 DNA: TGTGCCAGCAGACCCAGAGGAGGGAACCTCTTCACTGAAGCTTTCTTT. Protein sequence: CASRPRGGNLFTEAFF.

The chain is built from TRBV10-3 and TRBJ2-7; the match to TRBD1 covers 7 bases. CDR3 length equals 15 residues. Germline lookup yields CDR1 ENHRY and CDR2 SYGVKD. Trimming removed 4 bases from V and 2 bases from J; junction bases left unmatched: 8. Here the CDR3 reads CAISGNRDRTYEQYF. CDR3 bases: TGTGCCATCAGTGGAAACCGGGACAGAACCTACGAGCAGTACTTC.

Concerning this clone: Within the sample, other DNA sequences also encode this same CDR3. The chain joins TRBV9 to TRBJ2-1; TRBD2 matches at 9 bases. Germline V CDR1 and CDR2: SGDLS, YYNGEE. The trim removed 0 bases at V and 6 bases at J, leaving 4 bases unmatched. The CDR3 sequence is 15 residues long. The CDR3, as DNA: TGTGCCAGCAGCGTAGTGGCGGGAGGGGGCAATGAGCAGTTCTTC. Its protein is CASSVVAGGGNEQFF.